This entry is about one T cell receptor (beta chain). Original processing notes: Researchers report that nucleated cell counts were estimated from reference gene primer amplification. Using immunoSEQ multiplex PCR, the repertoire was profiled, and TCRdb retains in-frame clones only, with some absent. D and trimming come from the DNA, and the V and J calls and clone size come from that table. Of around 200,000 clones in the sample, 75% to 90% were seen once. The data belong to a study of blood T cell repertoires in COVID-19. The overall study: Sources were T cells, B-cell-depleted T cells, or PBMCs; the material itself was cDNA or gDNA.

Trimming stripped 4 bases from V and 0 bases from J, with 18 bases between. Germline V gene lookup returns CDR1 MNHNS and CDR2 SASEGT. The CDR3 totals 17 residues. Sequences were obtained from peripheral blood. The chain is built from TRBV6-1 and TRBJ1-1, with no clear D. The origin of this receptor is a human donor in a cohort sampled during active COVID-19. In nucleotides, the CDR3 is TGTGCCAGCAGTGGGCCCCGACACCCAACATTGAACACTGAAGCTTTCTTT. Amino acids: CASSGPRHPTLNTEAFF.